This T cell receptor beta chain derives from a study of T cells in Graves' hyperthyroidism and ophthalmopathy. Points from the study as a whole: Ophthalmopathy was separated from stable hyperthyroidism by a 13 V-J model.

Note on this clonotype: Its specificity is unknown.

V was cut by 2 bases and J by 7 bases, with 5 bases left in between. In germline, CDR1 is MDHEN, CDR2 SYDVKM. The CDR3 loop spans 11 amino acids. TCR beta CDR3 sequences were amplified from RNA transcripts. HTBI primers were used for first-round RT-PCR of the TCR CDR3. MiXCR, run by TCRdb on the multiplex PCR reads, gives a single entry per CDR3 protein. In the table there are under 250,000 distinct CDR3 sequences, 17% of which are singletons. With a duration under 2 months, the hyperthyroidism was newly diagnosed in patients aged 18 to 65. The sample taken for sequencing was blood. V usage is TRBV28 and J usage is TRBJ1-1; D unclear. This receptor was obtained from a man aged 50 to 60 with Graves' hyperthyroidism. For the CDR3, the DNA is TGTGCCAGCAGTTTAGGATTTGAAGCTTTCTTT. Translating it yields CASSLGFEAFF.